This paragraph reports one T cell receptor beta chain. The antigen is not known. This record belongs to a study of T cell responses to AZD1222 COVID-19 vaccine. Sequenced by immunoSEQ multiplex PCR; TCRdb stores in-frame clones only, minus some. The data show around 140,000 clones, approximately 90% seen once. Study-level points and caveats: The repertoires were collected only after the peak T cell response.

Material: peripheral blood, obtained on day 0 of AZD1222 vaccination. The source is an adult in good health.

This CDR3 reads CASRSGRLAGDEQFF. The CDR3 DNA sequence: TGCGCCAGCAGGTCGGGGCGACTAGCGGGGGATGAGCAGTTCTTC. The J gene is TRBJ2-1, the V gene TRBV5-1; TRBD2 agrees at 12 bases. The germline CDR1 and CDR2 sequences are SGHRS and YFSETQ. V lost 5 bases to trimming and J lost 8 bases; unmatched junction nucleotides: 8. There are 15 residues in the CDR3.